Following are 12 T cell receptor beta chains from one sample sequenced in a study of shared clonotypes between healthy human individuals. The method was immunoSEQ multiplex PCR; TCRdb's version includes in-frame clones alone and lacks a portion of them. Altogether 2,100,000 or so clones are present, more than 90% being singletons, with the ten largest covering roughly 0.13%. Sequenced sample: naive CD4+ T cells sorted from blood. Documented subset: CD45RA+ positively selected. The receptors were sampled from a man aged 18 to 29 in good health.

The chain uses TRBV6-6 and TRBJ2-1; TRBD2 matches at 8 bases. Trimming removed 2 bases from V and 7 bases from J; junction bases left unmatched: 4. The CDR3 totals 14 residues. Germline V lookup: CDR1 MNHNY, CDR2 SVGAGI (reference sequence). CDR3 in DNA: TGTGCCAGCAGTTACATCGGGGGGGGAAATGAGCAGTTCTTC. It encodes CASSYIGGGNEQFF.

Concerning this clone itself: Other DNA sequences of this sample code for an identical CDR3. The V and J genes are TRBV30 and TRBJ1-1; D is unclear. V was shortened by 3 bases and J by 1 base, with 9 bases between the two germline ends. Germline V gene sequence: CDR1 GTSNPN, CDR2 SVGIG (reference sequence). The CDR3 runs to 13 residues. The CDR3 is CAWSLTRNTEAFF. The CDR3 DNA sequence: TGTGCCTGGAGCCTGACACGGAACACTGAAGCTTTCTTT.

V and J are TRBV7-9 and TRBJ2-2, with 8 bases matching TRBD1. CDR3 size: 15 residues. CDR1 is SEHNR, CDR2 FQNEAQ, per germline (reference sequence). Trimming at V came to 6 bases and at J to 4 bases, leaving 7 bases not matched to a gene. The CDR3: CASSYPGQATGELFF. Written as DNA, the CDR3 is TGTGCCAGCAGTTATCCGGGACAGGCCACCGGGGAGCTGTTTTTT.

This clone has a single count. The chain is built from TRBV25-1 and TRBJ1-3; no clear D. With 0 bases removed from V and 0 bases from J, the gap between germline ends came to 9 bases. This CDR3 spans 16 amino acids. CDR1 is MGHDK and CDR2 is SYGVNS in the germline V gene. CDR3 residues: CASSEYDKLSGNTIYF. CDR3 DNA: TGTGCCAGCAGTGAATATGACAAACTCTCTGGAAACACCATATATTTT. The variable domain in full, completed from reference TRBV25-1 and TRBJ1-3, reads EADIYQTPRYLVIGTGKKITLECSQTMGHDKMYWYQQDPGMELHLIHYSYGVNSTEKGDLSSESTVSRIRTEHFPLTLESARPSHTSQYLCASSEYDKLSGNTIYFGEGSWLTVV.

In nucleotides, the CDR3 is TGTGCCAGCAGCTCGGGACAGATTAACTACAATGAGCAGTTCTTC. Translating it yields CASSSGQINYNEQFF. The chain joins TRBV5-4 to TRBJ2-1; the match to TRBD1 covers 7 bases. The germline gives CDR1 SGHNT, CDR2 YYREEE (reference sequence). V was pared by 3 bases and J by 3 bases, with 6 bases of the junction left unmatched. This CDR3 contains 15 residues.

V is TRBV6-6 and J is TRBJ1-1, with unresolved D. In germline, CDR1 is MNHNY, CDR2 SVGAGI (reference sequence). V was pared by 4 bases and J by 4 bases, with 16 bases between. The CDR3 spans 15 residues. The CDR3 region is CASSSPDTLTTEAFF. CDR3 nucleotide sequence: TGTGCCAGCAGTTCTCCTGACACACTAACCACTGAAGCTTTCTTT.

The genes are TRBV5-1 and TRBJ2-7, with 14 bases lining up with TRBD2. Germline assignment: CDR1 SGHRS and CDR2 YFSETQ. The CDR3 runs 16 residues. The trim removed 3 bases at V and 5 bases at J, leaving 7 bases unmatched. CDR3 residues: CASSSGGLAGEHEQYF. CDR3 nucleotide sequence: TGCGCCAGCAGCTCTGGGGGACTAGCGGGAGAACACGAGCAGTACTTC.

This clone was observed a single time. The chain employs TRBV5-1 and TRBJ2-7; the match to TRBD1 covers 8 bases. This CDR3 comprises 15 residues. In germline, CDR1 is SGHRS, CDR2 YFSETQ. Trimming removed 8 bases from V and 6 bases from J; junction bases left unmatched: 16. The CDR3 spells CASNLFLTTGVEQYF. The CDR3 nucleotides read TGCGCCAGTAACCTATTCTTAACGACAGGGGTCGAGCAGTACTTC.

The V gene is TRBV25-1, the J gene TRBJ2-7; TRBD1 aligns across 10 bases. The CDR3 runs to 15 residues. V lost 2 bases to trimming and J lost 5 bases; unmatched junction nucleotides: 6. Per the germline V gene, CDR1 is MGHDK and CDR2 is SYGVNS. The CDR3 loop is CASSERGQGYHEQYF. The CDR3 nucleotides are TGTGCCAGCAGTGAAAGGGGACAGGGGTACCACGAGCAGTACTTC.

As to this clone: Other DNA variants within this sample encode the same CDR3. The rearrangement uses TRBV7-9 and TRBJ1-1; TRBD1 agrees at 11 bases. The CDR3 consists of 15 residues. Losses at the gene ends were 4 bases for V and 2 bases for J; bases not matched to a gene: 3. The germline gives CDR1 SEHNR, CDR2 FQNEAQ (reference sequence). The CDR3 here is CASSSGQGANTEAFF. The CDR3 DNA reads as TGTGCCAGCAGCTCAGGACAGGGGGCAAACACTGAAGCTTTCTTT.

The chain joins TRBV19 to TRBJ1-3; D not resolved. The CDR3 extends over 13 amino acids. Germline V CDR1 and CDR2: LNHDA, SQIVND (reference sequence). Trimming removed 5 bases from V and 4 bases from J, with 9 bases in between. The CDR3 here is CASSLSGGNTIYF. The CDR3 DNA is TGTGCCAGTAGTCTCTCCGGCGGAAACACCATATATTTT.

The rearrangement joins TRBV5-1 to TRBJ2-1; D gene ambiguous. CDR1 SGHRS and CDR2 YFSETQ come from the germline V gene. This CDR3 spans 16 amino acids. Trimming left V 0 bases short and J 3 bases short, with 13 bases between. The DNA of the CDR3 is TGCGCCAGCAGCTTGGGAGGTGGGGTTGTCTACAATGAGCAGTTCTTC. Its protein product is CASSLGGGVVYNEQFF.